One sample yielded the 12 T cell receptor beta chains listed below, sequenced in a study of T cell responses to AZD1222 COVID-19 vaccine. Profiled with immunoSEQ multiplex PCR; TCRdb holds only in-frame clones, not every one. The data contain about 73,000 clones, 88% of them singletons. The sequences come from peripheral blood, collected on day 0 of AZD1222 vaccination. Source of these receptors: an adult in good health.

This clone was counted a few times. The CDR3 nucleotides read TGTGCCAGCGGGGGACAGGGGGCATACGAGCAGTACTTC. Encoded protein: CASGGQGAYEQYF. The chain joins TRBV28 to TRBJ2-7; 12 nucleotides agree with TRBD1. The CDR3 length is 13 residues. Germline loops: CDR1 MDHEN, CDR2 SYDVKM. V dropped 8 bases and J dropped 4; count of bases not matched to a gene: 3.

The chain joins TRBV7-3 to TRBJ2-7; 7 nucleotides agree with TRBD1. This CDR3 has 15 residues. Germline assignment: CDR1 SGHTA and CDR2 FQGTGA. The V segment lost 1 base and the J segment 0 bases; nucleotides outside the gene matches: 3. DNA for the CDR3: TGTGCCAGCAGCTTAAGGGCAGGGGGCTCCTACGAGCAGTACTTC. Translating it yields CASSLRAGGSYEQYF. Complete variable domain (other parts from reference TRBV7-3 and TRBJ2-7): GAGVSQTPSNKVTEKGKYVELRCDPISGHTALYWYRQSLGQGPEFLIYFQGTGAADDSGLPNDRFFAVRPEGSVSTLKIQRTERGDSAVYLCASSLRAGGSYEQYFGPGTRLTVT.

V gene TRBV5-4 combines with J gene TRBJ2-7; possible D gene TRBD2, 5 bases. Trimming left V 2 bases short and J 9 bases short, with 18 bases between. The CDR3 consists of 14 residues. Germline CDR1 SGHNT, CDR2 YYREEE (reference sequence). The CDR3 sequence is CASSLAGLSGWQYF. The CDR3 bases are TGTGCCAGCAGCTTAGCCGGACTTTCTGGTTGGCAGTACTTC. The variable domain in full, completed from reference TRBV5-4 and TRBJ2-7, reads ETGVTQSPTHLIKTRGQQVTLRCSSQSGHNTVSWYQQALGQGPQFIFQYYREEENGRGNFPPRFSGLQFPNYSSELNVNALELDDSALYLCASSLAGLSGWQYFGPGTRLTVT.

The chain combines TRBV27 with TRBJ2-5, with D perhaps given as TRBD1 or TRBD2 (5 bases each). V was pared by 6 bases and J by 7 bases, with 18 bases between. Germline values: CDR1 MNHEY, CDR2 SMNVEV (reference sequence). CDR3 length: 14 residues. CDR3 in amino acids: CASRNDGTDRTQYF. CDR3 coding DNA: TGTGCCAGCAGGAACGACGGGACCGATAGGACCCAGTACTTC.

The V and J genes are TRBV7-9 and TRBJ2-1, with 10 bases identical to TRBD1. This CDR3 contains 16 residues. Germline assignment: CDR1 SEHNR and CDR2 FQNEAQ (reference sequence). Germline trimming cut 4 bases from V and 10 bases from J; bases unmatched to any gene: 13. DNA of the CDR3: TGTGCCAGCAGCTCGCCGGGACAGGGGCACATCGGGGAGCAGTTCTTC. It translates to CASSSPGQGHIGEQFF.

J is TRBJ2-6 and V is TRBV3-1 (or the pseudogene TRBV3-2); D not certain. The length of the CDR3 is 15 residues. Per the germline V gene, CDR1 is LGHDT and CDR2 is YNNKEL (reference sequence). Trimming pared 4 bases from V and 0 bases from J, leaving 7 bases between. The CDR3 loop reads CASSPGFSGANVLTF. The CDR3 DNA is TGTGCCAGCAGCCCCGGTTTCTCTGGGGCCAACGTCCTGACTTTC.

The rearrangement links TRBV7-9 to TRBJ1-5; tentative D call: TRBD1 (5 bases). This CDR3 is built from 12 residues. With 4 bases removed from V and 9 bases from J, the gap between germline ends came to 10 bases. Germline V lookup: CDR1 SEHNR, CDR2 FQNEAQ (reference sequence). CDR3: CASSWGEGPQHF. The CDR3 DNA sequence: TGTGCCAGCAGCTGGGGGGAGGGGCCCCAGCATTTT.

The chain links TRBV27 to TRBJ2-7, with TRBD2 identical over 11 bases. This CDR3 comprises 16 residues. CDR1 and CDR2 (germline): MNHEY, SMNVEV (reference sequence). V was clipped by 4 bases and J by 1 base; unmatched bases: 6. Here the CDR3 reads CASSSLLAGASYEQYF. In nucleotides, the CDR3 is TGTGCCAGCAGTTCCCTACTAGCGGGAGCATCCTACGAGCAGTACTTC.

The chain employs TRBV27 and TRBJ1-6, with D maybe TRBD1 (5 bases). Germline CDR1 is MNHEY and CDR2 is SMNVEV (reference sequence). The CDR3 is made up of 14 amino acids. V shed 3 bases and J shed 10 bases, with 13 bases lying between them. The DNA of the CDR3 is TGTGCCAGCAGTTTCGGGGGTAGCGGCTCACCCCTCCACTTT. Translation: CASSFGGSGSPLHF.

The chain links TRBV25-1 to TRBJ1-2; TRBD1 is a possible D gene (6 bases). The length of the CDR3 is 16 residues. Germline CDR1 and CDR2: MGHDK and SYGVNS. CDR3: CASLGWGTIHNYGYTF. The CDR3 DNA follows: TGTGCAAGCCTAGGGTGGGGGACAATCCATAACTATGGCTACACCTTC.

The chain is built from TRBV4-2 and TRBJ1-4; tentatively, D is TRBD1 (6 bases). Trimming cost V 4 bases and J 7 bases, with 22 bases left between them. Looked up from germline, CDR1 is LGHNA and CDR2 is YNFKEQ. This CDR3 region has 17 residues. CDR3 coding DNA: TGTGCCAGCAGCCCGAAAGGGGGGGAGGGGGACGGTGAAAAACTGTTTTTT. Its translation: CASSPKGGEGDGEKLFF.

V and J are TRBV11-2 and TRBJ2-7, with TRBD2 matching over 7 bases. The germline V gene has CDR1 SGHAT and CDR2 FQNNGV. V lost 5 bases and J lost 4; bases outside the gene matches: 17. This CDR3 spans 17 amino acids. This CDR3 is CASSTSLGGAVVYEQYF. CDR3 DNA sequence: TGTGCCAGCAGCACCTCCCTGGGAGGGGCCGTTGTTTACGAGCAGTACTTC.